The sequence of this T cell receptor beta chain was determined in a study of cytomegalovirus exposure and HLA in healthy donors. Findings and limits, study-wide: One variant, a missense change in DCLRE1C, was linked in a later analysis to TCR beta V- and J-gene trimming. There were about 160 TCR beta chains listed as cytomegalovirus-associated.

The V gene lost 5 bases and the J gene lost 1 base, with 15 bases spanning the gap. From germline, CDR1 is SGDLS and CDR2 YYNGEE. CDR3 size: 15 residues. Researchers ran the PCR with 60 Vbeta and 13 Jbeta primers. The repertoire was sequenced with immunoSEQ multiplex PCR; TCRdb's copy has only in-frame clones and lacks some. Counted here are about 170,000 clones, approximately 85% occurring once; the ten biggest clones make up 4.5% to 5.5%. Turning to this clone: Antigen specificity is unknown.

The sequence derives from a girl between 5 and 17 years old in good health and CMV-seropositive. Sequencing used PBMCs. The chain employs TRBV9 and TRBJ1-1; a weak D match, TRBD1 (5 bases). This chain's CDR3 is CASSETGHPNTEAFF. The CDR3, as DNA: TGTGCCAGCAGTGAGACTGGACATCCGAACACTGAAGCTTTCTTT.